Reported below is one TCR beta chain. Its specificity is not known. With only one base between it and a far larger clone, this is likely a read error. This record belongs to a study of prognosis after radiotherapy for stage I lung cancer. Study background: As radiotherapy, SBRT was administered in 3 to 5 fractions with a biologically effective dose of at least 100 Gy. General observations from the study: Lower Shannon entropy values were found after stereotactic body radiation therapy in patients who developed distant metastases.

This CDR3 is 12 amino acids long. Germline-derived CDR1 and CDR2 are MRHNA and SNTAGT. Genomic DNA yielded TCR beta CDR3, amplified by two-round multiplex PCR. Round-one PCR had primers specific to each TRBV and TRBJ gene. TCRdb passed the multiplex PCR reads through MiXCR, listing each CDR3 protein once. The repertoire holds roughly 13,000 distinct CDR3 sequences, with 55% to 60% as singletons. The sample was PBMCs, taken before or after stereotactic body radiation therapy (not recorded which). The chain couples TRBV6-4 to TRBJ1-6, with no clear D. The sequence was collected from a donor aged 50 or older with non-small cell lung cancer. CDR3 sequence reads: CSSSAIVGSLHF. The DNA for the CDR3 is TGTTCCAGCAGCGCTATAGTAGGGTCCCTCCACTTT.